The 25 T cell receptor beta chains listed next were all sequenced from one sample in a study of tumor-infiltrating lymphocytes in oesophageal squamous cell carcinoma. MiXCR was run by TCRdb on the PCR reads, yielding one entry per CDR3 protein. There are tens of thousands of distinct CDR3 sequences in the sample; around 40% occur only once, and 20% to 25% lies in the top ten. The sample comprised esophageal tumor tissue. Every receptor here comes from a male donor with esophageal squamous cell carcinoma.

This clonotype qualifies as medium-sized. V usage is TRBV7-9 and J usage is TRBJ1-4, with D uncertain. Germline V gene lookup returns CDR1 SEHNR and CDR2 FQNEAQ (reference sequence). V lost 5 bases to trimming and J lost 8 bases, with 21 bases between them. This CDR3 contains 16 residues. This CDR3 reads CASSDTDGHLGEKLFF. The CDR3 nucleotides read TGTGCCAGCAGCGACACCGACGGGCATTTAGGCGAAAAACTGTTTTTT.

This clonotype was counted only a few times. It may be a read error: a sequence one base away is much more abundant. The chain recombines TRBV11-2 with TRBJ2-7; tentative D call: TRBD1 (6 bases). The germline CDR1 and CDR2 sequences are SGHAT and FQNNGV. V was cut by 8 bases and J by 7 bases, with 21 bases left in between. This CDR3 contains 14 residues. The CDR3 loop reads CASRQGSSYNEQYF. The CDR3, as DNA: TGTGCCAGCCGGCAGGGGTCCTCCTACAATGAGCAGTACTTC.

The chain employs TRBV23-1 and TRBJ2-7, with 9 bases matching TRBD1. TRBV23-1 is flagged as an ORF with uncertain function. V lost 1 base, J lost 4 bases, and 8 bases stayed unmatched. The CDR3 loop spans 16 amino acids. The CDR3 region is CASSQYRQGGIYEQYF. The CDR3 bases are TGCGCCAGCAGTCAATACAGACAGGGGGGGATTTACGAGCAGTACTTC.

The J gene is TRBJ2-3, the V gene TRBV7-8; the match to TRBD2 covers 10 bases. The DNA matches TRBJ2-1 better at its end, which makes the J call doubtful. The CDR3 runs to 17 residues. Germline V gene sequence: CDR1 SGHVS, CDR2 FQNEAQ. The CDR3 nucleotides are TGTGCCAGCAGCCCCCGCCCAGGACTAGCGGACTACAATGAGCAGTTCTTC. Amino acids: CASSPRPGLADYNEQFF.

This clonotype is judged medium-sized. V is TRBV7-8 and J is TRBJ1-5; 7 bases agree with TRBD1. This CDR3 contains 20 residues. CDR1 and CDR2 (germline): SGHVS, FQNEAQ. The junction had 17 bases not matched to a gene; V was cut back by 0 bases and J by 3 bases. DNA for the CDR3: TGTGCCAGCAGCTTAGCGAGACAGGGCTTGGGGCATGGGTTCAATCAGCCCCAGCATTTT. Amino acids: CASSLARQGLGHGFNQPQHF.

This clonotype has just one count. This chain joins TRBV5-1 and TRBJ1-1; TRBD2 is a possible D gene (6 bases). Near its end, the DNA agrees better with TRBJ2-7, so the J call may be wrong. This CDR3 comprises 14 residues. Germline values: CDR1 SGHRS, CDR2 YFSETQ. The CDR3 coding sequence is TGCGCCAGCAGCCCAGGGACTTACTACAATGAGCAGTACTTC. Protein product: CASSPGTYYNEQYF.

This clonotype was detected ten times or more. The chain is built from TRBV28 and TRBJ1-6; D is ambiguous. V was pared by 5 bases and J by 7 bases, with 9 bases between. The CDR3 has 13 residues. CDR1 and CDR2 (germline): MDHEN, SYDVKM. The CDR3 loop reads CASSLQLNSPLHF. CDR3 coding DNA: TGTGCCAGCAGTCTCCAGTTGAATTCACCCCTCCACTTT.

The chain carries TRBV11-3 and TRBJ1-1, with TRBD2 matching 12 bases. The DNA end lines up better with TRBJ2-3; the J call may be wrong. The germline V gene has CDR1 SGHNT and CDR2 YENEEA. The CDR3 has 14 amino acids. CDR3 nucleotide sequence: TGTGCCAGCAGCCCGGGACTAGCGGGAGATACGCAGTATTTT. Translated, it gives CASSPGLAGDTQYF.

The chain combines TRBV7-3 with TRBJ2-5; 8 positions match TRBD1. The V gene end was trimmed by 4 bases and the J gene end by 11 bases; junction bases not matched to a gene: 9. The CDR3 is made up of 13 amino acids. The germline V gene encodes CDR1 SGHTA and CDR2 FQGTGA. The CDR3 bases are TGTGCCAGCAGCTCCGGGACAGGTCTTGAGCAGTACTTC. Amino acid sequence: CASSSGTGLEQYF.

At least ten counts were recorded for this clonotype. V usage is TRBV6-6 and J usage is TRBJ1-5, with D unresolved. In germline, CDR1 is MNHNY, CDR2 SVGAGI (reference sequence). This CDR3 region has 14 residues. Trimming left V 0 bases short and J 1 base short, with 4 bases between. The CDR3 DNA reads TGTGCCAGCAGTTACTCTTCGAGCAATCAGCCCCAGCATTTT. Translation: CASSYSSSNQPQHF.

This sequence joins TRBV7-2 and TRBJ2-5, with 12 positions matching TRBD2. With 1 base clipped from V and 5 bases from J, the junction kept 8 bases outside the gene matches. There are 17 residues in the CDR3. Per germline, CDR1 SGHTA and CDR2 FQGNSA. The CDR3 loop is CASSLVSSGRAWETQYF. CDR3 in DNA: TGTGCCAGCAGCTTAGTTTCTAGCGGGAGGGCCTGGGAGACCCAGTACTTC.

V gene TRBV6-8 combines with J gene TRBJ2-3; the D gene is possibly TRBD2 (5 bases). The DNA end lines up better with TRBJ2-1; the J call may be wrong. Germline CDR1 MNHGY, CDR2 SAAAGT. The CDR3 covers 13 residues. The CDR3 bases are TGTGCCAGCAGTTATGGGGAGTTGAATGAGCAGTTCTTC. Translating gives CASSYGELNEQFF.

This clonotype was seen repeatedly, ten times or more. This chain connects TRBV14 to TRBJ1-2; D uncertain. This CDR3 has 13 residues. Germline CDR1 and CDR2: SGHDN and FVKESK. Trimming stripped 3 bases from V and 4 bases from J, with 9 bases between. CDR3 residues: CASSQVHGYGYTF. In DNA form, the CDR3 reads TGTGCCAGCAGCCAGGTACACGGCTATGGCTACACCTTC.

This clonotype is classed as medium-sized. The CDR3 sequence is CASSPTGGYEQYF. DNA for the CDR3: TGTGCCAGCAGCCCTACAGGGGGCTACGAGCAGTACTTC. The J gene is TRBJ2-7, the V gene TRBV7-6; 8 nucleotides line up with TRBD1. The V and J ends lost 5 bases and 3 bases, in that order; junction bases with no gene match: 3. The germline V gene encodes CDR1 SGHVS and CDR2 FNYEAQ. The CDR3 spans 13 residues.

Only a few counts were recorded for this clonotype. The V gene is TRBV6-1, the J gene TRBJ2-1; 7 bases align to TRBD2. The CDR3 extends over 15 amino acids. V shed 6 bases and J 3 bases; nucleotides not matched to a gene: 8. Germline CDR1 and CDR2: MNHNS and SASEGT. The CDR3 nucleotides read TGTGCCAGCAGAGGACTAGTCCCTCTCTACAATGAGCAGTTCTTC. It codes for CASRGLVPLYNEQFF.

This clonotype was recorded a few times. The rearrangement uses TRBV7-2 and TRBJ2-7, with 7 bases fitting TRBD1. V lost 4 bases to trimming and J lost 4 bases; unmatched junction nucleotides: 1. The CDR3 is made up of 12 amino acids. CDR1 SGHTA and CDR2 FQGNSA come from the germline V gene. The CDR3 nucleotides read TGTGCCAGCAGCTCGACAGGGTACGAGCAGTACTTC. Translation gives CASSSTGYEQYF.

This clonotype was counted many times. The genes are TRBV7-9 and TRBJ2-3, with 7 nucleotides matching TRBD2. Germline CDR1 is SEHNR and CDR2 is FQNEAQ (reference sequence). V trimming: 3 bases; J trimming: 2 bases; junction bases outside the gene matches: 5. CDR3 length equals 15 residues. The CDR3 DNA follows: TGTGCCAGCAGCTTCAAAGCGGGGTTCACAGATACGCAGTATTTT. It is translated as CASSFKAGFTDTQYF. Supplemented by reference TRBV7-9 and TRBJ2-3, the full variable domain reads DTGVSQNPRHKITKRGQNVTFRCDPISEHNRLYWYRQTLGQGPEFLTYFQNEAQLEKSRLLSDRFSAERPKGSFSTLEIQRTEQGDSAMYLCASSFKAGFTDTQYFGPGTRLTVL.

This clonotype was found many times. This chain uses TRBV11-1 with TRBJ2-2, with D maybe TRBD2 (7 bases). The CDR3 length is 19 residues. CDR1 and CDR2 from the germline V gene are SGHAT and FQDESV (reference sequence). Trimming left V 4 bases short and J 0 bases short, with 21 bases between. CDR3 sequence: CASSWPRGGERTNTGELFF. CDR3 sequence (DNA): TGTGCCAGCAGCTGGCCGCGAGGGGGGGAGAGAACGAACACCGGGGAGCTGTTTTTT.

A few counts support this clonotype. The J gene is TRBJ2-2, the V gene TRBV7-9, with 8 bases identical to TRBD1. The V segment lost 3 bases and the J segment 7 bases; nucleotides outside the gene matches: 13. Germline lookup yields CDR1 SEHNR and CDR2 FQNEAQ (reference sequence). The CDR3 consists of 17 residues. In nucleotides, the CDR3 is TGTGCCAGCAGCTTGGGGGTTGGCAGGGGGCAGGACGGGGAGCTGTTTTTT. Translation gives CASSLGVGRGQDGELFF.

V gene TRBV28 combines with J gene TRBJ1-2, with TRBD1 matching over 7 bases. Germline V CDR1 and CDR2: MDHEN, SYDVKM. This CDR3 is 14 amino acids long. V gave up 6 bases and J gave up 4 bases; unmatched junction bases: 8. CDR3 protein: CASRPDRVGYGYTF. DNA of the CDR3: TGTGCCAGCAGACCAGACAGGGTAGGCTATGGCTACACCTTC.

In its sample, this clonotype was seen a few times. V is TRBV7-6 and J is TRBJ2-3; D perhaps matches TRBD2 (6 bases). The germline V gene encodes CDR1 SGHVS and CDR2 FNYEAQ. This CDR3 contains 18 residues. The ends were cut back, 1 base at V and 2 bases at J, with 19 bases in the middle. The CDR3 reads CASSLGRIRAGSTDTQYF. The CDR3 region has the DNA TGTGCCAGCAGCTTAGGACGGATCCGGGCGGGGTCCACAGATACGCAGTATTTT.

Many counts were recorded for this clonotype. This chain connects TRBV4-2 to TRBJ1-2; D possibly corresponds to TRBD1 (6 bases). Germline V gene data show CDR1 as LGHNA and CDR2 as YNFKEQ. With 0 bases removed from V and 8 bases from J, the gap between germline ends came to 22 bases. The CDR3 is 17 amino acids. CDR3 sequence: CASSQERDIRQPRGYTF. The CDR3 coding sequence is TGTGCCAGCAGCCAAGAGCGGGACATCCGACAACCTCGAGGCTACACCTTC.

The V and J genes are TRBV11-2 and TRBJ2-7, with 9 bases lining up with TRBD2. The J call may be wrong; the DNA end is better matched by TRBJ2-5. Germline CDR1 SGHAT, CDR2 FQNNGV. This CDR3 has 16 residues. CDR3 loop: CASSLDMASGTETQYF. CDR3 coding DNA: TGTGCCAGCAGCTTAGACATGGCTAGCGGGACAGAGACCCAGTACTTC.

This clonotype is medium-sized in the sample. V is TRBV7-8 and J is TRBJ2-7; 10 bases match TRBD2. CDR1 is SGHVS and CDR2 is FQNEAQ in the germline V gene. This CDR3 spans 16 amino acids. Trimming at V came to 3 bases and at J to 2 bases, leaving 7 bases not matched to a gene. In DNA, the CDR3 is TGTGCCAGCAGCTTTGGCCTAGCGGGGGCCACCTACGAGCAGTACTTC. Translated: CASSFGLAGATYEQYF.

This chain connects TRBV13 to TRBJ1-1, with D perhaps TRBD1 (5 bases). Germline V CDR1 and CDR2: PRHDT, FYEKMQ (reference sequence). The ends were cut back, 5 bases at V and 1 base at J, with 11 bases in the middle. This CDR3 has 14 amino acids. DNA of the CDR3: TGTGCCAGCAGCGCGACAGATAGGAACACTGAAGCTTTCTTT. Encoded protein: CASSATDRNTEAFF.